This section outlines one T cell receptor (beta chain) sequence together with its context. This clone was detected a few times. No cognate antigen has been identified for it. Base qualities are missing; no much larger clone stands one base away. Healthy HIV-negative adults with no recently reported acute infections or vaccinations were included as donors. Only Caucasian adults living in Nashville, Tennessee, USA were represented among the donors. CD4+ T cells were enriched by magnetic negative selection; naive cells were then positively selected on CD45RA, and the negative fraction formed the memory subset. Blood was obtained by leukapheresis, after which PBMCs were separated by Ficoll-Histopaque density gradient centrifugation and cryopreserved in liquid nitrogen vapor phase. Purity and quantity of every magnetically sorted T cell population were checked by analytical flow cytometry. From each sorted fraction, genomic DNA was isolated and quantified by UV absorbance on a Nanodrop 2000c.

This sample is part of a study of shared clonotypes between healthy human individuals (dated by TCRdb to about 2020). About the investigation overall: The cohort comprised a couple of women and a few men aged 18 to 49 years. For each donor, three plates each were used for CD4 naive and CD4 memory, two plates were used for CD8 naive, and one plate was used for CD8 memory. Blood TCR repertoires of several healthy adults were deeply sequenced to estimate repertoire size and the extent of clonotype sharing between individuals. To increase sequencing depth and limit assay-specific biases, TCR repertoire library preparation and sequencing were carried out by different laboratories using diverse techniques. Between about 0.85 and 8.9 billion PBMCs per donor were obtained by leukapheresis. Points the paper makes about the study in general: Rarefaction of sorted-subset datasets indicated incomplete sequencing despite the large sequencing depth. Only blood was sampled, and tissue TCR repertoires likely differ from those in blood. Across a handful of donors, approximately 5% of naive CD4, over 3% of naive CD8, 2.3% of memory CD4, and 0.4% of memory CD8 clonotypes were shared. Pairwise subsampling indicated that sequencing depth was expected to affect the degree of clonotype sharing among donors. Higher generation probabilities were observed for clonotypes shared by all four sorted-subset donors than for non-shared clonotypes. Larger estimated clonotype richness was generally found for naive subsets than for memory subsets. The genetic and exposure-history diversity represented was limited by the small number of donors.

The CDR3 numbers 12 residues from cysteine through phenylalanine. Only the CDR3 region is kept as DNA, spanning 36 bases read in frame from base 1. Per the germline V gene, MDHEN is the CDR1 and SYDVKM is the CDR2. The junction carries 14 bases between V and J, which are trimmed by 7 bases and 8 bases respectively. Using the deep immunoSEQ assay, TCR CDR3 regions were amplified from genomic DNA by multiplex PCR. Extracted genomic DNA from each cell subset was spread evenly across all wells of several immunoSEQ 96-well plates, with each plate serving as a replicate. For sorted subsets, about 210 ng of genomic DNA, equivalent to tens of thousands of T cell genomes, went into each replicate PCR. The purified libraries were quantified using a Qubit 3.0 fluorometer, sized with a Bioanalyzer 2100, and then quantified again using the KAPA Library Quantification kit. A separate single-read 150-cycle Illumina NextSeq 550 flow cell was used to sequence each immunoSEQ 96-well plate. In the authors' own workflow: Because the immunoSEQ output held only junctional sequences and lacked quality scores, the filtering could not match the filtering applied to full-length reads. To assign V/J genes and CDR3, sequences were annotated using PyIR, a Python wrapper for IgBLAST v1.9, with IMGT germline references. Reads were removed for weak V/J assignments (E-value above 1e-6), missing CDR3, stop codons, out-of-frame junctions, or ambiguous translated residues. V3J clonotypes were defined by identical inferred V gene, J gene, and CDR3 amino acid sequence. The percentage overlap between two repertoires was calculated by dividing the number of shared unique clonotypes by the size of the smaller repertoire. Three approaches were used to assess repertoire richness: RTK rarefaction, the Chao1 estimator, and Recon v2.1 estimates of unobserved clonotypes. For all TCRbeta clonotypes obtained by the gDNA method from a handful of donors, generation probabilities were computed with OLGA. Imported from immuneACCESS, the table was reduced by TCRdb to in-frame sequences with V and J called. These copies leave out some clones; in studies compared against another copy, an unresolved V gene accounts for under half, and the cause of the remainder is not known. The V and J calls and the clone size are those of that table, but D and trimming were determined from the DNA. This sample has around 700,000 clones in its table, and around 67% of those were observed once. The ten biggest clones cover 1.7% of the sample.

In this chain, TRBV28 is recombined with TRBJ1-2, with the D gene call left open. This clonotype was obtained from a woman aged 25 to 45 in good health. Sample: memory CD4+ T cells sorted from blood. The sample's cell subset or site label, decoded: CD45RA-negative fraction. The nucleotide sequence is TGTGCCAGCAATAAAATTCCCTCGGGCTACACCTTC. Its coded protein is CASNKIPSGYTF.